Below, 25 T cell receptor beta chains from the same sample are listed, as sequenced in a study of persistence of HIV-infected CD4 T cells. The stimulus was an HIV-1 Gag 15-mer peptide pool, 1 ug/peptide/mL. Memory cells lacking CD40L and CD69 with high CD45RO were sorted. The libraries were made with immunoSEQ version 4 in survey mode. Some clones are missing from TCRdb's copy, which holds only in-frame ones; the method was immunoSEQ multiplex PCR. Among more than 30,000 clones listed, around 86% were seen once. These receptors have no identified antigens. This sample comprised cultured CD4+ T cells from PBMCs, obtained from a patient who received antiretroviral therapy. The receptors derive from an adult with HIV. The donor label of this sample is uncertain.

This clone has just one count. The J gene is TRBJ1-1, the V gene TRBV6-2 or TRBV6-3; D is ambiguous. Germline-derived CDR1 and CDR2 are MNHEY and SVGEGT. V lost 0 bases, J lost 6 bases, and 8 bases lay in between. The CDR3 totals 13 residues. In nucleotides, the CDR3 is TGTGCCAGCAGTTACTCCGGTGCGGCTGAAGCTTTCTTT. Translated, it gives CASSYSGAAEAFF.

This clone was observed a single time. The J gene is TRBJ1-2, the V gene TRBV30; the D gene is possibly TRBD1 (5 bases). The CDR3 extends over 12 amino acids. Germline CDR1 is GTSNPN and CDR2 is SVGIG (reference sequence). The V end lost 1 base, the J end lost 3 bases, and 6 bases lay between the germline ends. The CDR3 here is CAWSGGHYGYTF. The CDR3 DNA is TGTGCCTGGAGTGGGGGACACTATGGCTACACCTTC.

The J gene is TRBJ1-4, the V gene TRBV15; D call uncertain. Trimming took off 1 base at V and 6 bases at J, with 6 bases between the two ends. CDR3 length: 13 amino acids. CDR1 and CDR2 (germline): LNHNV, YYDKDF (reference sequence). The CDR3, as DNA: TGTGCCACCAGCAGAGGTTTTGATGAAAAACTGTTTTTT. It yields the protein CATSRGFDEKLFF. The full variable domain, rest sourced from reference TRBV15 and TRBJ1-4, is DAMVIQNPRYQVTQFGKPVTLSCSQTLNHNVMYWYQQKSSQAPKLLFHYYDKDFNNEADTPDNFQSRRPNTSFCFLDIRSPGLGDTAMYLCATSRGFDEKLFFGSGTQLSVL.

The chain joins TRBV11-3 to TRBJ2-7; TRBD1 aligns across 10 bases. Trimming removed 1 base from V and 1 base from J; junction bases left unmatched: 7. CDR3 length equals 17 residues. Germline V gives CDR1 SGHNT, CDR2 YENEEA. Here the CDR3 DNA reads TGTGCCAGCAGCTTAGGGCACGGGACAGGGGATTCCTACGAGCAGTACTTC. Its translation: CASSLGHGTGDSYEQYF.

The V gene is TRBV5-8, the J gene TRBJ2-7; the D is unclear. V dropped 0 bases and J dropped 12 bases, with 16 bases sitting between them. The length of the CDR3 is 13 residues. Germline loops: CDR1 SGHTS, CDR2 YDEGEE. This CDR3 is CASSLARVYPPYF. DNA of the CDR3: TGTGCCAGCAGCTTGGCCCGAGTATATCCGCCGTACTTC.

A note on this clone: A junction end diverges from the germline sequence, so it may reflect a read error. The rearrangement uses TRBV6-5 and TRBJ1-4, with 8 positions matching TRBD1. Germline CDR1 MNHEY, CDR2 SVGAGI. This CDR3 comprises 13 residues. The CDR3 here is CACRGRGNEKLFF. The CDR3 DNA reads TGTGCCTGCAGGGGGCGGGGGAATGAAAAACTGTTTTTT.

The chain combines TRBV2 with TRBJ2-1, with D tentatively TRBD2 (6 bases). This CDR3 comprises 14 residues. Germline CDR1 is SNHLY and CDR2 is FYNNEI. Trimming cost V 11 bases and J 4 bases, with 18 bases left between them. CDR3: CAFPPLAGYNEQFF. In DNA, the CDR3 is TGTGCCTTCCCCCCACTAGCAGGTTACAATGAGCAGTTCTTC.

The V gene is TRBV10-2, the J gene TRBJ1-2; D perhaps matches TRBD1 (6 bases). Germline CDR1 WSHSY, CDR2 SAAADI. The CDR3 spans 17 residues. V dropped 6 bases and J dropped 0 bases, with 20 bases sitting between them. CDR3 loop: CASSPSGQFTSNYGYTF. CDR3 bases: TGCGCCAGCAGCCCTTCGGGACAATTCACCTCTAACTATGGCTACACCTTC.

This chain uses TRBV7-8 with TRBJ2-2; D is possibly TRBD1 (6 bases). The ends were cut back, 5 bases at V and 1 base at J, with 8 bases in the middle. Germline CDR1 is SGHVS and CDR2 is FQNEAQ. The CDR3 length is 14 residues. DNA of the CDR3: TGTGCCAGCAGCGACAGGCGGAACACCGGGGAGCTGTTTTTT. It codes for CASSDRRNTGELFF.

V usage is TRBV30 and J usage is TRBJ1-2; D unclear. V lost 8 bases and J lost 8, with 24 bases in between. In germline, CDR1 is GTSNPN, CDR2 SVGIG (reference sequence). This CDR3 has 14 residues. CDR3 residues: CAVFSREGIRGYTF. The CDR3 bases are TGTGCCGTCTTTAGCCGCGAGGGAATCAGAGGCTACACCTTC.

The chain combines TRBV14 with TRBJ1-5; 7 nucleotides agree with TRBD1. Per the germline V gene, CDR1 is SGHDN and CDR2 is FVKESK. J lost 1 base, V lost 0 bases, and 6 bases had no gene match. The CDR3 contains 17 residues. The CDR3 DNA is TGTGCCAGCAGCCAAGATATAGGACAGGAAAGCAATCAGCCCCAGCATTTT. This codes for CASSQDIGQESNQPQHF.

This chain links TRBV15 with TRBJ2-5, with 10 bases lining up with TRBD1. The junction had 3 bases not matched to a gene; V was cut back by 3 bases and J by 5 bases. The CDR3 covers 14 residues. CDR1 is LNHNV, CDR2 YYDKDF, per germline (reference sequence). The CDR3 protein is CATSRTGGGETQYF. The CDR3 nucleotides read TGTGCCACCAGCAGGACAGGGGGCGGGGAGACCCAGTACTTC.

The CDR3 protein is CASSLVLHEQFF. For the CDR3, the DNA is TGTGCCAGCAGCTTAGTTCTACATGAGCAGTTCTTC. The rearrangement joins TRBV7-8 to TRBJ2-1; D remains unclear. The CDR3 runs to 12 residues. The V end lost 1 base, the J end lost 8 bases, and 6 bases lay between the germline ends. Germline CDR1 reads SGHVS; CDR2 reads FQNEAQ.

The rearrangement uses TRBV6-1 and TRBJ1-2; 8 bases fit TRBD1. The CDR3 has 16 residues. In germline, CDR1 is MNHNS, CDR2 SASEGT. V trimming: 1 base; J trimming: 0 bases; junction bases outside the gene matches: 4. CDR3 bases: TGTGCCAGCAGTGAAGACTTACAGGGGGCTAACTATGGCTACACCTTC. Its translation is CASSEDLQGANYGYTF.

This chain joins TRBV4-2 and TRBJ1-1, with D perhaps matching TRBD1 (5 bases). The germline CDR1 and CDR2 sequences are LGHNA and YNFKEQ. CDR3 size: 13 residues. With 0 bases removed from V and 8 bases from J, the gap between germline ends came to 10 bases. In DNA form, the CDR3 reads TGTGCCAGCAGCCAAGAGAGAGGGACCGAAGCTTTCTTT. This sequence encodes CASSQERGTEAFF.

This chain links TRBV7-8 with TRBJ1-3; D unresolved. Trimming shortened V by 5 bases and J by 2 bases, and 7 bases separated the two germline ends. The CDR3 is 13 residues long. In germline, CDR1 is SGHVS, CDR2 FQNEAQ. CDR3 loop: CASSRGPGNTIYF. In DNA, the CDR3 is TGTGCCAGCAGCCGGGGTCCTGGAAACACCATATATTTT.

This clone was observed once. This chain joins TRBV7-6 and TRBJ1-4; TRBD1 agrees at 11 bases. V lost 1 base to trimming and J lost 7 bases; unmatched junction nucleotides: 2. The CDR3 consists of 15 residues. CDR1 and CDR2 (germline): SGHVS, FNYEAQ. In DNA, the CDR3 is TGTGCCAGCAGCTTAGGGACAGGGGGCCCTGAAAAACTGTTTTTT. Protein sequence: CASSLGTGGPEKLFF.

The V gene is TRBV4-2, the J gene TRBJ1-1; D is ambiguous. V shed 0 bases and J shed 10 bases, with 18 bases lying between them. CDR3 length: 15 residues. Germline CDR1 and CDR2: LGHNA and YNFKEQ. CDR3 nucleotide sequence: TGTGCCAGCAGCCAAGATGGATTAGAGGTCCCCGGAGCTTTCTTT. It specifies CASSQDGLEVPGAFF.

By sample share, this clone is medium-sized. The chain's CDR3 is CASSLGRGTNSPLHF. The CDR3 DNA follows: TGTGCCAGCAGTCTCGGCAGGGGTACAAATTCACCCCTCCACTTT. This rearrangement joins TRBV6-4 to TRBJ1-6; tentatively, D is TRBD1 (6 bases). V was trimmed by 5 bases and J by 7 bases, leaving 15 bases between them. From germline, CDR1 is MRHNA and CDR2 SNTAGT. The CDR3 totals 15 residues.

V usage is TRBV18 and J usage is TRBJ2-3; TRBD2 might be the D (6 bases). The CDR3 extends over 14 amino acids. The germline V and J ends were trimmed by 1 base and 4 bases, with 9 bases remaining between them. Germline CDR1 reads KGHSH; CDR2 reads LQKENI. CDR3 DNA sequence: TGTGCCAGCTCACCACTTGGAGGGGCAGATACGCAGTATTTT. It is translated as CASSPLGGADTQYF. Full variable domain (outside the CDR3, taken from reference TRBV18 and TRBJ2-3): NAGVMQNPRHLVRRRGQEARLRCSPMKGHSHVYWYRQLPEEGLKFMVYLQKENIIDESGMPKERFSAEFPKEGPSILRIQQVVRGDSAAYFCASSPLGGADTQYFGPGTRLTVL.

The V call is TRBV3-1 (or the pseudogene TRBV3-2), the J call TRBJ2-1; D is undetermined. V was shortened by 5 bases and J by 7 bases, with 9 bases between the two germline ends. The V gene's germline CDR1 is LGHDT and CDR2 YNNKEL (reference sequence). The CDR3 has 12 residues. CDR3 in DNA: TGTGCCAGCAGCAAAGCCAGGAATGAGCAGTTCTTC. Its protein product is CASSKARNEQFF.

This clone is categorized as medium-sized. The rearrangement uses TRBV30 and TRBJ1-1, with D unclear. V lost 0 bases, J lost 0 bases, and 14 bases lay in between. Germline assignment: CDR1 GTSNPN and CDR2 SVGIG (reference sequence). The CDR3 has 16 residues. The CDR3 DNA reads TGTGCCTGGAGTGTCCAAGCTACAGTTCTGAACACTGAAGCTTTCTTT. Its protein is CAWSVQATVLNTEAFF.

The CDR3 DNA reads as TGCGCCAGCAGCTTGGACCGGGACAGGGGCTACGAGCAGTACGTC. Translating it yields CASSLDRDRGYEQYV. The genes are TRBV5-1 and TRBJ2-7; 10 nucleotides line up with TRBD1. Germline V gene data show CDR1 as SGHRS and CDR2 as YFSETQ. V gave up 0 bases and J gave up 3 bases; unmatched junction bases: 3. The CDR3 loop spans 15 amino acids.

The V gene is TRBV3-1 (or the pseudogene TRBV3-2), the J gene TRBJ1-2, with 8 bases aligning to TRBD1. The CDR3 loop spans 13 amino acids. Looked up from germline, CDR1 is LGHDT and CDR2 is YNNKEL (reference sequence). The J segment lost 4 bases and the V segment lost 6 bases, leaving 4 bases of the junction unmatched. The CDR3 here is CASSSGGGYGYTF. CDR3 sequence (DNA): TGTGCCAGCAGTTCAGGGGGCGGCTATGGCTACACCTTC.

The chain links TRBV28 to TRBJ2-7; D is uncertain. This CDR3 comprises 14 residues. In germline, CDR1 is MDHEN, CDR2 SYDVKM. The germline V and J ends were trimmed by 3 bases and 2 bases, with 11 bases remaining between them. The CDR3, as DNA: TGTGCCAGCAGTTTTGGGCAGCCTCCCTACGAGCAGTACTTC. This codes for CASSFGQPPYEQYF.